This TCR beta chain was sequenced for a study of blood T cells in healthy people across ages. This clonotype was counted between two and nine times. Germline V gives CDR1 SGHTA, CDR2 FQGNSA. The CDR3 is made up of 16 amino acids. V lost 1 base and J 2 bases, leaving 9 bases between the germline ends. Primers used in a second PCR of about 7 to 12 cycles were a sample-barcoded 5' primer and a J-beta primer mix. MiXCR was run by TCRdb on the 5' RACE reads, yielding one entry per CDR3 protein. The table has about 780,000 distinct CDR3 sequences, around 24% seen once; the top ten hold less than 3.5%. This sample also appeared in a second study, on T cells of mothers and their children.

The V and J genes are TRBV7-2 and TRBJ2-6; D gene ambiguous. Material: blood. This sequence originates from a boy under 18 in good health. Here the CDR3 reads CASSLEGSPGANVLTF. CDR3 sequence (DNA): TGTGCCAGCAGCTTAGAGGGATCCCCTGGGGCCAACGTCCTGACTTTC.